Included here is one T cell receptor (beta chain) sequence, with context. This record belongs to a study of control samples from healthy donors and cancer patients. The germline V and J ends were trimmed by 0 bases and 6 bases, with 7 bases remaining between them. The CDR3 spans 13 residues. The germline V gene has CDR1 SGHRS and CDR2 YFSETQ. Using immunoSEQ multiplex PCR, the repertoire was profiled, and TCRdb retains in-frame clones only, with some absent. This sample's table reports some 180,000 clones. The chain carries TRBV5-1 and TRBJ2-4; perhaps TRBD1 as D (6 bases). Sequenced material: blood. This TCR was recovered from a woman in her thirties in good health. Here the CDR3 reads CASSLEQGNIQYF. DNA for the CDR3: TGCGCCAGCAGCTTGGAACAGGGAAACATTCAGTACTTC.